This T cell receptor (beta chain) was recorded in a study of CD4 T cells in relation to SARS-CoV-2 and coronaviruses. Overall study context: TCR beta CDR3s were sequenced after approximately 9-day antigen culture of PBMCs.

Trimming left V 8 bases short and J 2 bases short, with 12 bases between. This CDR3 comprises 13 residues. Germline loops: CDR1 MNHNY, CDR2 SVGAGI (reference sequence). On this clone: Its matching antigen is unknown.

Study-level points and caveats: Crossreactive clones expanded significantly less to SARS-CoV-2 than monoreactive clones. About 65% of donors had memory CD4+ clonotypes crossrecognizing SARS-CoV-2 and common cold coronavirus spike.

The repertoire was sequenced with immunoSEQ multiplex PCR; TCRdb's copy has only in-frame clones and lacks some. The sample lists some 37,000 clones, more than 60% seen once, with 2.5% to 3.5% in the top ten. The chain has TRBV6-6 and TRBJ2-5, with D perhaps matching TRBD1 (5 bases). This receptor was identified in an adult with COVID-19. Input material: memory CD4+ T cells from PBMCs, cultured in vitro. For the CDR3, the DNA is TGTGCCAGCGATACAGGAGTTCAAGAGACCCAGTACTTC. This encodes CASDTGVQETQYF.